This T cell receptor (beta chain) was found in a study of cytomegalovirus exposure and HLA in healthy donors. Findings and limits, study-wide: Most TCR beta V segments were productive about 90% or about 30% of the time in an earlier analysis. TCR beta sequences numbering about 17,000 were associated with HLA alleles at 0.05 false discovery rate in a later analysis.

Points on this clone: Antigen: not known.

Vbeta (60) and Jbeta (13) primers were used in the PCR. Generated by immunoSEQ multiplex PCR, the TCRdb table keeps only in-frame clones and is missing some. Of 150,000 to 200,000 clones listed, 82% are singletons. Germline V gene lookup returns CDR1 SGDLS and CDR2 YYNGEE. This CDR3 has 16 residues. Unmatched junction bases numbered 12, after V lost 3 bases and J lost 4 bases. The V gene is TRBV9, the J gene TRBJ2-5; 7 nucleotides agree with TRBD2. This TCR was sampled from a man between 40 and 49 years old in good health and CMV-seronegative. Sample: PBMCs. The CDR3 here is CASSASSGGNGETQYF. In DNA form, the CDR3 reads TGTGCCAGCAGCGCCTCTAGCGGCGGAAACGGAGAGACCCAGTACTTC.